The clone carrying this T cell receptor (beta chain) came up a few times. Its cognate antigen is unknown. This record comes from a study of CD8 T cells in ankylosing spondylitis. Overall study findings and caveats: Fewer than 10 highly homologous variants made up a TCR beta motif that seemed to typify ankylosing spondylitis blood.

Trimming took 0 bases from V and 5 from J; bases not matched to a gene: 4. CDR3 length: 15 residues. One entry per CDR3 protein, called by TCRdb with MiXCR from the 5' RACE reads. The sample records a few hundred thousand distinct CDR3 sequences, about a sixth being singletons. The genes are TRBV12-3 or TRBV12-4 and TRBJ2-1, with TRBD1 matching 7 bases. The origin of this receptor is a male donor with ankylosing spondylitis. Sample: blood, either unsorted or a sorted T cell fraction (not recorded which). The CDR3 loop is CASSLAQGQHNEQFF. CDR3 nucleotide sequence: TGTGCCAGCAGTTTAGCCCAGGGACAGCACAATGAGCAGTTCTTC.